The 21 T cell receptor beta chains reported below all come from one sample, sequenced in a study of identical twins. TCRdb called the 5' RACE reads again in MiXCR, with one record for every CDR3 protein. Found here are 270,000 or so distinct CDR3 sequences, approximately 8.3% of them singletons; the top ten hold less than 4%. This sample also belongs to another study, concerning yellow fever vaccine responses in identical twins.

The material sequenced was CD8+ T cells sorted from blood. These receptors were taken from a woman younger than 35 in good health.

This chain links TRBV27 with TRBJ2-7; D remains unclear. Between the trimmed V and J ends, which lost 2 bases and 3 bases, there was a span of 11 bases. This CDR3 contains 14 residues. Germline V gene lookup returns CDR1 MNHEY and CDR2 SMNVEV (reference sequence). CDR3 region: CASSLTMTSYEQYF. The CDR3 coding sequence is TGTGCCAGCAGTTTAACGATGACCAGCTACGAGCAGTACTTC.

This clonotype was detected ten times or more. The chain is built from TRBV28 and TRBJ2-1; unclear D gene. V shed 5 bases and J shed 3 bases, with 2 bases lying between them. CDR1 and CDR2 from the germline V gene are MDHEN and SYDVKM. The CDR3 has 11 amino acids. CDR3 residues: CASSNYNEQFF. The DNA of the CDR3 is TGTGCCAGCAGTAACTACAATGAGCAGTTCTTC. Supplemented by reference TRBV28 and TRBJ2-1, the full variable domain reads DVKVTQSSRYLVKRTGEKVFLECVQDMDHENMFWYRQDPGLGLRLIYFSYDVKMKEKGDIPEGYSVSREKKERFSLILESASTNQTSMYLCASSNYNEQFFGPGTRLTVL.

This chain joins TRBV27 and TRBJ2-3, with D tentatively TRBD1 (5 bases). The germline gives CDR1 MNHEY, CDR2 SMNVEV (reference sequence). The V end lost 4 bases, the J end lost 0 bases, and 8 bases lay between the germline ends. The CDR3 loop spans 14 amino acids. CDR3 residues: CASSYGHSTDTQYF. CDR3 nucleotide sequence: TGTGCCAGCAGTTATGGACACAGCACAGATACGCAGTATTTT.

This clonotype was counted ten times or more. The V call is TRBV12-3 or TRBV12-4, the J call TRBJ1-1; a weak D match, TRBD1 (5 bases). CDR3 length: 14 amino acids. V was pared by 3 bases and J by 1 base, with 9 bases between. The CDR3 coding sequence is TGTGCCAGCAGTTTGTCAGGGAAGAACACTGAAGCTTTCTTT. Amino acid sequence: CASSLSGKNTEAFF.

The rearrangement uses TRBV20-1 and TRBJ2-1; D is perhaps TRBD2 (6 bases). The CDR3 runs 12 residues. Trimming removed 5 bases at V and 4 bases at J, with 9 bases between. Germline lookup yields CDR1 DFQATT and CDR2 SNEGSKA (reference sequence). As DNA, the CDR3 is TGCAGTGCTGGCGGGGTATACAATGAGCAGTTCTTC. It codes for CSAGGVYNEQFF.

This clonotype was counted only a few times. This chain links TRBV15 with TRBJ2-7, with a weak D call TRBD1 (5 bases). The CDR3 contains 15 residues. Trimming shortened V by 2 bases and J by 2 bases, and 13 bases separated the two germline ends. The germline gives CDR1 LNHNV, CDR2 YYDKDF (reference sequence). CDR3 residues: CATSRQAGPTYEQYF. In nucleotides, the CDR3 is TGTGCCACCAGCAGACAGGCAGGGCCTACCTACGAGCAGTACTTC.

This clonotype was picked up a small number of times. The J gene is TRBJ2-7, the V gene TRBV27; tentatively, D is TRBD1 or TRBD2 (5 bases each). V lost 4 bases, J lost 3 bases, and 10 bases lay in between. This CDR3 is 13 amino acids long. CDR1 is MNHEY and CDR2 is SMNVEV in the germline V gene (reference sequence). CDR3 in amino acids: CASSYPGRYEQYF. CDR3 coding DNA: TGTGCCAGCAGTTATCCGGGACGCTACGAGCAGTACTTC.

This clonotype was seen more than once but under ten times. One junction end does not reproduce the germline sequence, and a read error may be involved. The chain couples TRBV6-4 to TRBJ1-6; D not certain. The CDR3 sequence is 13 residues long. The V gene's germline CDR1 is MRHNA and CDR2 SNTAGT. CDR3 region: CASRDYNNSPLHF. CDR3 DNA sequence: TGTGCCAGCAGGGACTATAATAATTCACCCCTCCACTTT.

The gene calls are TRBV27 and TRBJ1-1, with D unresolved. Between the trimmed V and J ends, which lost 5 bases and 1 base, there was a span of 14 bases. From germline, CDR1 is MNHEY and CDR2 SMNVEV (reference sequence). The length of the CDR3 is 15 residues. CDR3 protein: CASSQGRGKNTEAFF. For the CDR3, the DNA is TGTGCCAGCAGTCAAGGACGAGGTAAGAACACTGAAGCTTTCTTT.

The chain carries TRBV5-6 and TRBJ2-7, with unresolved D. The CDR3 contains 15 residues. Germline V gives CDR1 SGHDT, CDR2 YYEEEE. The V and J ends lost 4 bases and 0 bases respectively, with 14 bases between them. The CDR3 loop is CASSPGSGSSYEQYF. In DNA form, the CDR3 reads TGTGCCAGCAGCCCTGGCTCAGGCAGCTCCTACGAGCAGTACTTC. The variable domain in full, completed from reference TRBV5-6 and TRBJ2-7, reads DAGVTQSPTHLIKTRGQQVTLRCSPKSGHDTVSWYQQALGQGPQFIFQYYEEEERQRGNFPDRFSGHQFPNYSSELNVNALLLGDSALYLCASSPGSGSSYEQYFGPGTRLTVT.

The J gene is TRBJ1-6, the V gene TRBV6-1, with D possibly matching TRBD1 (5 bases). The CDR3 is made up of 14 amino acids. The germline V and J ends were trimmed by 1 base and 11 bases, with 12 bases remaining between them. Germline lookup yields CDR1 MNHNS and CDR2 SASEGT. The CDR3 is CASSEEGVWAPLHF. CDR3 nucleotides: TGTGCCAGCAGTGAAGAAGGGGTATGGGCACCCCTCCACTTT.

This clonotype was detected only a few times. J is TRBJ2-1 and V is TRBV11-1; TRBD2 matches 11 bases. Germline V gene data show CDR1 as SGHAT and CDR2 as FQDESV (reference sequence). CDR3 length: 18 amino acids. J lost 0 bases, V lost 3 bases, and 7 bases had no gene match. Here the CDR3 reads CASSFPLAGGRSYNEQFF. CDR3 in DNA: TGTGCCAGCAGCTTCCCCCTAGCGGGAGGACGCTCCTACAATGAGCAGTTCTTC.

At least ten counts were recorded for this clonotype. The rearrangement uses TRBV24-1 and TRBJ2-7, with 7 positions matching TRBD1. The CDR3 is 13 amino acids. The V and J ends lost 3 bases and 3 bases, in that order; junction bases with no gene match: 1. The germline V gene encodes CDR1 KGHDR and CDR2 SFDVKD. The CDR3, as DNA: TGTGCCACCAGTGATGGGACAGTCTACGAGCAGTACTTC. It codes for CATSDGTVYEQYF.

This clonotype has a handful of counts. This sequence joins TRBV7-9 and TRBJ2-2; 9 bases map to TRBD1. CDR1 and CDR2 from the germline V gene are SEHNR and FQNEAQ (reference sequence). This CDR3 has 16 residues. The V gene end was trimmed by 5 bases and the J gene end by 8 bases; junction bases not matched to a gene: 12. As DNA, the CDR3 is TGTGCCAGCAGCGCCACGACAGGGGGACGTACGGGGGAGCTGTTTTTT. Its translation: CASSATTGGRTGELFF.

This clonotype was recorded many times. The chain carries TRBV14 and TRBJ2-2; D is ambiguous. The CDR3 spans 17 residues. With 0 bases removed from V and 6 bases from J, the gap between germline ends came to 17 bases. CDR1 SGHDN and CDR2 FVKESK come from the germline V gene. The CDR3 reads CASSQESLGSVSGELFF. The CDR3 nucleotides are TGTGCCAGCAGCCAAGAGAGTTTGGGCTCTGTCTCCGGGGAGCTGTTTTTT.

The chain joins TRBV27 to TRBJ2-1; 10 bases fit TRBD1. The V gene's germline CDR1 is MNHEY and CDR2 SMNVEV (reference sequence). The CDR3 has 19 amino acids. With V trimmed by 0 bases and J by 2 bases, 10 bases remained unmatched. The CDR3 region has the DNA TGTGCCAGCAGTTTATCGATAATAGGGGACAGGGGAACCTACAATGAGCAGTTCTTC. This encodes CASSLSIIGDRGTYNEQFF.

This clonotype was counted only a few times. Written as DNA, the CDR3 is TGTGCCAGCAGCTTACTAGCGGAATATACCTACGAGCAGTACTTC. Protein: CASSLLAEYTYEQYF. J is TRBJ2-7 and V is TRBV7-9, with 7 bases that match TRBD2. J lost 2 bases, V lost 2 bases, and 6 bases had no gene match. There are 15 residues in the CDR3. Per the germline V gene, CDR1 is SEHNR and CDR2 is FQNEAQ (reference sequence).

This clonotype was seen many times. The chain has TRBV4-3 and TRBJ2-7; D is unresolved. V lost 3 bases and J 5 bases, leaving 11 bases between the germline ends. Per germline, CDR1 LGHNA and CDR2 YSLEER. This CDR3 contains 13 residues. The CDR3 DNA reads TGCGCCAGCAGCCAGAGTAAGAGCCACGAGCAGTACTTC. It encodes CASSQSKSHEQYF.

The chain is built from TRBV3-1 and TRBJ2-7, with D perhaps being TRBD1 or TRBD2 (6 bases each). This CDR3 has 15 residues. Trimming left V 3 bases short and J 3 bases short, with 15 bases between. Germline CDR1 reads LGHDT; CDR2 reads YNNKEL (reference sequence). This CDR3 is CASSQGHGGLYEQYF. CDR3 nucleotides: TGTGCCAGCAGCCAGGGACACGGAGGGCTCTACGAGCAGTACTTC.

This rearrangement joins TRBV10-3 to TRBJ2-2; 7 bases fit TRBD2. V lost 2 bases to trimming and J lost 1 base; unmatched junction nucleotides: 4. Germline assignment: CDR1 ENHRY and CDR2 SYGVKD. The CDR3 has 16 residues. The DNA for the CDR3 is TGTGCCATCAGTGAGAGGGAGGGCAGGAACACCGGGGAGCTGTTTTTT. Translating gives CAISEREGRNTGELFF.

This clonotype has more than one count but fewer than ten. The V and J genes are TRBV6-4 and TRBJ1-6; no clear D gene. The CDR3 covers 15 residues. Trimming removed 2 bases at V and 12 bases at J, with 17 bases between. Germline V gene lookup returns CDR1 MRHNA and CDR2 SNTAGT. The CDR3 sequence: CASSDDVGGNGPLHF. In nucleotides, the CDR3 is TGTGCCAGCAGTGACGACGTCGGCGGTAACGGACCCCTCCACTTT.